Sequencing of this TCR beta chain was carried out in a study of blood T cell repertoires in COVID-19. Whole-study context: There were acute and convalescent COVID-19 samples, and they came from the United States, Italy and Spain. PBMCs, B-cell-depleted T cells, or T cells provided the cDNA or gDNA that made up the material.

Authors' processing steps: Estimates of nucleated cell counts were drawn from the amplification of reference gene primers. The protocol was immunoSEQ multiplex PCR, while the TCRdb copy is restricted to in-frame clones and leaves out a portion. D and trimming were read from the DNA, whereas the V and J calls and clone size are those reported in that table. The top ten hold around 10% of the sample, which has about 69,000 clones, roughly four fifths seen once. Sequenced: peripheral blood. This TCR came from a woman older than 75 with acute or convalescent COVID-19.

The CDR3 reads CASSQDSQDTQYF. CDR3 nucleotide sequence: TGTGCCAGCAGCCAGGACAGTCAAGATACGCAGTATTTT. This chain joins TRBV11-3 and TRBJ2-3; D is possibly TRBD1 (6 bases). V was cut by 5 bases and J by 5 bases, with 11 bases left in between. Germline CDR1 and CDR2: SGHNT and YENEEA. The CDR3 loop spans 13 amino acids.